The 18 T cell receptor beta chains below all came from one sample that was sequenced in a study of blood T cell repertoires in COVID-19. Sequencing used immunoSEQ multiplex PCR; TCRdb keeps in-frame clones, though not all of them. The sample gives about 78,000 clones, 90% of which show up once; about 0.83% is in the top ten. The sequencing sample was made of peripheral blood. Source of these receptors: a woman of 80 years or more with acute or convalescent COVID-19.

The J gene is TRBJ1-2, the V gene TRBV5-1; D is undetermined. The V end lost 4 bases, the J end lost 8 bases, and 18 bases lay between the germline ends. Germline CDR1 is SGHRS and CDR2 is YFSETQ. The CDR3 is 14 amino acids. DNA for the CDR3: TGCGCCAGCAGCCCAGGTACAGTCCTCCGCGGCTACACCTTC. Encoded protein: CASSPGTVLRGYTF.

V gene TRBV5-1 combines with J gene TRBJ2-5; D is unclear. The CDR3 is made up of 14 amino acids. Germline V gene data show CDR1 as SGHRS and CDR2 as YFSETQ. V gave up 2 bases and J gave up 4 bases, with 12 bases separating them. CDR3 nucleotide sequence: TGCGCCAGCAGCTTAGCCGTATCGGGAGAGACCCAGTACTTC. Amino acid sequence: CASSLAVSGETQYF. Supplemented by reference TRBV5-1 and TRBJ2-5, the full variable domain reads KAGVTQTPRYLIKTRGQQVTLSCSPISGHRSVSWYQQTPGQGLQFLFEYFSETQRNKGNFPGRFSGRQFSNSRSEMNVSTLELGDSALYLCASSLAVSGETQYFGPGTRLLVL.

V usage is TRBV5-4 and J usage is TRBJ2-1; 8 bases are a match to TRBD1. CDR1 is SGHNT, CDR2 YYREEE, per germline (reference sequence). The CDR3 spans 15 residues. V shed 2 bases, J shed 6 bases, and the junction held 7 bases outside the gene matches. The CDR3 region has the DNA TGTGCCAGCAGCTTTATACAGGGGGGAGGCAATGAGCAGTTCTTC. This translates into CASSFIQGGGNEQFF.

V and J are TRBV5-1 and TRBJ2-3, with 8 bases that match TRBD2. V trimming: 4 bases; J trimming: 2 bases; junction bases outside the gene matches: 9. Germline V lookup: CDR1 SGHRS, CDR2 YFSETQ. The CDR3 contains 16 residues. CDR3 DNA: TGCGCCAGCAGCCTACGCGTAGCGGGGTCCACAGATACGCAGTATTTT. It yields the protein CASSLRVAGSTDTQYF. Full variable domain (missing parts from reference TRBV5-1 and TRBJ2-3): KAGVTQTPRYLIKTRGQQVTLSCSPISGHRSVSWYQQTPGQGLQFLFEYFSETQRNKGNFPGRFSGRQFSNSRSEMNVSTLELGDSALYLCASSLRVAGSTDTQYFGPGTRLTVL.

The genes are TRBV5-1 and TRBJ2-5, with TRBD1 matching over 10 bases. Trimming took 0 bases from V and 5 from J; bases not matched to a gene: 1. CDR1 and CDR2 from the germline V gene are SGHRS and YFSETQ. The CDR3 has 14 amino acids. This CDR3 is CASSLGQGAETQYF. The CDR3 DNA follows: TGCGCCAGCAGCTTGGGACAGGGGGCGGAGACCCAGTACTTC.

The chain links TRBV5-1 to TRBJ2-5; D perhaps matches TRBD1 (6 bases). The CDR3 has 14 amino acids. Trimming left V 2 bases short and J 2 bases short, with 10 bases between. CDR1 and CDR2 (germline): SGHRS, YFSETQ. CDR3 coding DNA: TGCGCCAGCAGCTTTGCAGGGGCGCAAGAGACCCAGTACTTC. This translates into CASSFAGAQETQYF.

The gene calls are TRBV12-3 or TRBV12-4 and TRBJ1-1, with no clear D. CDR3 length: 13 residues. V lost 2 bases, J lost 2 bases, and 6 bases lay in between. The CDR3 protein is CASSLHQNTEAFF. CDR3 DNA sequence: TGTGCCAGCAGTTTACATCAAAACACTGAAGCTTTCTTT.

The chain joins TRBV9 to TRBJ2-1; TRBD2 aligns across 12 bases. CDR1 is SGDLS and CDR2 is YYNGEE in the germline V gene. This CDR3 contains 16 residues. The J segment lost 3 bases and the V segment lost 2 bases, leaving 3 bases of the junction unmatched. This CDR3 is CASSVSGLAGYNEQFF. CDR3 sequence (DNA): TGTGCCAGCAGCGTTTCGGGACTAGCGGGCTACAATGAGCAGTTCTTC.

The chain combines TRBV19 with TRBJ2-1; 12 positions match TRBD1. After removal of 2 bases from V and 7 bases from J, the junction contained 9 bases not matched to a gene. Germline V gene lookup returns CDR1 LNHDA and CDR2 SQIVND (reference sequence). The CDR3 covers 17 residues. CDR3 coding DNA: TGTGCCAGTAGTATATCACCGGGACAGGGGGCGGGTAATGAGCAGTTCTTC. Amino acid sequence: CASSISPGQGAGNEQFF.

V usage is TRBV7-8 and J usage is TRBJ2-1; 8 nucleotides match TRBD2. After removal of 1 base from V and 8 bases from J, the junction contained 13 bases not matched to a gene. CDR1 and CDR2 from the germline V gene are SGHVS and FQNEAQ. The CDR3 sequence is 17 residues long. In nucleotides, the CDR3 is TGTGCCAGCAGCTTAGTGTCCTCGGGACTAGGCCGACATGAGCAGTTCTTC. It codes for CASSLVSSGLGRHEQFF.

The chain combines TRBV4-2 with TRBJ1-4; no clear D. CDR3 size: 17 residues. Germline lookup yields CDR1 LGHNA and CDR2 YNFKEQ. Trimming pared 1 base from V and 0 bases from J, leaving 12 bases between. Here the CDR3 DNA reads TGTGCCAGCAGCCAAGTTCTTGGGAGACCAACTAATGAAAAACTGTTTTTT. Translated, it gives CASSQVLGRPTNEKLFF.

This chain connects TRBV7-2 to TRBJ1-6; tentatively, D is TRBD1 (6 bases). V was pared by 6 bases and J by 9 bases, with 15 bases between. Looked up from germline, CDR1 is SGHTA and CDR2 is FQGNSA. The CDR3 runs 14 residues. The CDR3 sequence: CASSSGTTLSPLHF. CDR3 in DNA: TGTGCCAGCAGTTCCGGGACAACCCTTTCACCCCTCCACTTT.

V gene TRBV4-1 combines with J gene TRBJ1-6, with D maybe TRBD1 (5 bases). The germline V gene encodes CDR1 MGHRA and CDR2 YSYEKL. Trimming cost V 7 bases and J 6 bases, with 25 bases left between them. The CDR3 loop spans 18 amino acids. The CDR3 region is CASTLKSGGTNTNSPLHF. In DNA, the CDR3 is TGCGCCAGCACGCTTAAGTCCGGAGGGACCAATACTAATTCACCCCTCCACTTT.

The J gene is TRBJ2-3, the V gene TRBV5-6, with 8 bases fitting TRBD1. The V gene end was trimmed by 4 bases and the J gene end by 5 bases; junction bases not matched to a gene: 15. The CDR3 has 17 amino acids. The germline V gene has CDR1 SGHDT and CDR2 YYEEEE. CDR3 residues: CASSPVVRQGSRDTQYF. The CDR3 DNA is TGTGCCAGCAGCCCGGTCGTACGACAGGGGTCGCGAGATACGCAGTATTTT.

This chain uses TRBV19 with TRBJ2-2; perhaps TRBD1 as D (6 bases). In germline, CDR1 is LNHDA, CDR2 SQIVND (reference sequence). CDR3 length: 15 residues. Trimming cost V 3 bases and J 6 bases, with 14 bases left between them. The CDR3 is CASSMDRIGSGELFF. As DNA, the CDR3 is TGTGCCAGTAGTATGGACAGAATAGGGTCCGGGGAGCTGTTTTTT.

The chain combines TRBV6-5 with TRBJ1-5, with 10 bases that match TRBD1. The germline V gene has CDR1 MNHEY and CDR2 SVGAGI. The CDR3 has 15 amino acids. Germline trimming cut 0 bases from V and 5 bases from J; bases unmatched to any gene: 1. DNA of the CDR3: TGTGCCAGCAGTTACTCTGGGACAGGGGATCAGCCCCAGCATTTT. This sequence encodes CASSYSGTGDQPQHF.

The gene calls are TRBV25-1 and TRBJ2-1; D ambiguous. Germline loops: CDR1 MGHDK, CDR2 SYGVNS. The CDR3 loop spans 14 amino acids. Trimming shortened V by 3 bases and J by 12 bases, and 18 bases separated the two germline ends. CDR3 nucleotide sequence: TGTGCCAGCAGTGACTCCGGCGACACCCTTGTGCAGTTCTTC. Protein product: CASSDSGDTLVQFF.

V is TRBV5-5 and J is TRBJ2-7; D is possibly TRBD1 (5 bases). Trimming left V 0 bases short and J 2 bases short, with 12 bases between. Germline V CDR1 and CDR2: SGHKS, YYEKEE (reference sequence). This CDR3 has 15 amino acids. Here the CDR3 reads CASSLAAGKTYEQYF. Here the CDR3 DNA reads TGTGCCAGCAGCTTGGCCGCAGGGAAGACCTACGAGCAGTACTTC. Combining the CDR3 with reference TRBV5-5 and TRBJ2-7 gives the whole variable domain DAGVTQSPTHLIKTRGQQVTLRCSPISGHKSVSWYQQVLGQGPQFIFQYYEKEERGRGNFPDRFSARQFPNYSSELNVNALLLGDSALYLCASSLAAGKTYEQYFGPGTRLTVT.